This TCR beta chain was recovered during a study of shared clonotypes between healthy human individuals. Method: immunoSEQ multiplex PCR; TCRdb's copy keeps in-frame clones and lacks some. Among around 2.3 million clones, 90% to 97% were seen once, and the ten largest hold less than 0.15%. Turning to this clone: At the DNA level, this CDR3 is encoded by other sequences in the same sample as well.

The V gene's germline CDR1 is SQVTM and CDR2 ANQGSEA. This CDR3 comprises 14 residues. The junction had 6 bases not matched to a gene; V was cut back by 6 bases and J by 4 bases. This TCR was recovered from a man between 18 and 29 years old in good health. This chain uses TRBV29-1 with TRBJ2-3; 11 nucleotides line up with TRBD2. Sample: naive CD4+ T cells sorted from blood. Sample subset: CD45RA+ positively selected. The CDR3 DNA sequence: TGCAGCGTCGGAACTAGCGGGGGAGCAGATACGCAGTATTTT. Encoded protein: CSVGTSGGADTQYF.